These 2 T cell receptor beta chains were all obtained from the same sample, sequenced in a study of vaccination and CD4 T cells after COVID-19. Cultured CD4+ T-cell DNA underwent Oncomine TCR Beta short-read sequencing. In TCRdb, the PCR reads were re-called with MiXCR into one record per CDR3 protein. This table holds 4,900 or so distinct CDR3 sequences, roughly 28% found once. The sample's treatment: roughly 11-day PBMC culture with coronavirus spike peptide pools or control peptides (ViraFEST assay). Researchers collected the unexposed donor's CD4+ T cells before the COVID-19 pandemic (2011-2018). These receptors lack a known antigen. Sequenced material: CD4+ T cells from blood, cultured in vitro. These receptors came from a human donor in good health.

This clonotype has only a few counts. The genes are TRBV20-1 and TRBJ1-5, with 9 bases matching TRBD1. CDR3 length: 15 residues. The ends lost 2 bases at V and 4 bases at J; junction bases unmatched: 6. In germline, CDR1 is DFQATT, CDR2 SNEGSKA (reference sequence). This CDR3 is CSARWTGEYNQPQHF. In DNA form, the CDR3 reads TGCAGTGCTAGATGGACAGGGGAATATAATCAGCCCCAGCATTTT.

For the CDR3, the DNA is TGTGCCAGCAGCTTAGAGGGGATGGGCACTGAAGCTTTCTTT. It specifies CASSLEGMGTEAFF. The rearrangement joins TRBV11-2 to TRBJ1-1; no reliable D call. The CDR3 totals 14 residues. Germline loops: CDR1 SGHAT, CDR2 FQNNGV. The ends were cut back, 0 bases at V and 4 bases at J, with 9 bases in the middle. Full variable domain (remainder filled in from reference TRBV11-2 and TRBJ1-1): EAGVAQSPRYKIIEKRQSVAFWCNPISGHATLYWYQQILGQGPKLLIQFQNNGVVDDSQLPKDRFSAERLKGVDSTLKIQPAKLEDSAVYLCASSLEGMGTEAFFGQGTRLTVV.